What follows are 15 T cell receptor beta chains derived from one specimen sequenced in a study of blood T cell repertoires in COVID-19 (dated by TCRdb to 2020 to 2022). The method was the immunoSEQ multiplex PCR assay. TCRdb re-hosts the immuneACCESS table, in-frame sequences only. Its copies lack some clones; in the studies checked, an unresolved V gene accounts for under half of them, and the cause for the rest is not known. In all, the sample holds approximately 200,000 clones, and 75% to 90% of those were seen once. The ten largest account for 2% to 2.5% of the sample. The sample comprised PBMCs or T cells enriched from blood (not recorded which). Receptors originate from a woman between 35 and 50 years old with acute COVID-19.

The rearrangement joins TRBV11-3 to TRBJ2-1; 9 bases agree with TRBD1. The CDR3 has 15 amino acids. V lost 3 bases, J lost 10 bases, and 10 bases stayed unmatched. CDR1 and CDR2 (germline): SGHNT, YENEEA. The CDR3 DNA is TGTGCCAGCAGCTTTACGGGACAGGGTATAGGCGAGCAGTTCTTC. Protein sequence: CASSFTGQGIGEQFF.

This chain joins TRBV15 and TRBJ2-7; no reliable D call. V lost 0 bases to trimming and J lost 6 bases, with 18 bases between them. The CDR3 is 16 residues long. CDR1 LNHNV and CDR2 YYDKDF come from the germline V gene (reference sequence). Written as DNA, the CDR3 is TGTGCCACCAGCAGAGATAGGAGCATCATATATTTCGAGCAGTACTTC. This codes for CATSRDRSIIYFEQYF.

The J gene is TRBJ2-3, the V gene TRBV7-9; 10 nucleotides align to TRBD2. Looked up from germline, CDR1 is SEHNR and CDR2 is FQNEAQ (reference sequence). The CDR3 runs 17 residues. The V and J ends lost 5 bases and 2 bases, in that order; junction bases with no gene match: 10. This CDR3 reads CASSQSGTSGDTDTQYF. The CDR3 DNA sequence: TGTGCCAGCAGCCAATCCGGAACTAGCGGGGACACAGATACGCAGTATTTT. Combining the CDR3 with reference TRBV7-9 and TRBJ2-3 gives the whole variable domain DTGVSQNPRHKITKRGQNVTFRCDPISEHNRLYWYRQTLGQGPEFLTYFQNEAQLEKSRLLSDRFSAERPKGSFSTLEIQRTEQGDSAMYLCASSQSGTSGDTDTQYFGPGTRLTVL.

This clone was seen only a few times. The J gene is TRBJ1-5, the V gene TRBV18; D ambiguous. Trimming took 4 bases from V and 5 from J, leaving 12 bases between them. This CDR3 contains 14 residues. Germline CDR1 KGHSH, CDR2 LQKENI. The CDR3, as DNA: TGTGCCAGCTCACAAACCGAGGCGCATCAGCCCCAGCATTTT. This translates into CASSQTEAHQPQHF.

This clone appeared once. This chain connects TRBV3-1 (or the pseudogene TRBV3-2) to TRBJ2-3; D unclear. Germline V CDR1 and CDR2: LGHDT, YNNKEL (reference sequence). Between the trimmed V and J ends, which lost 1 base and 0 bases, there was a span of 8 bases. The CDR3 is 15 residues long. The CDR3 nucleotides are TGTGCCAGCAGCCAAGGGCTAGGAAGCACAGATACGCAGTATTTT. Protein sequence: CASSQGLGSTDTQYF.

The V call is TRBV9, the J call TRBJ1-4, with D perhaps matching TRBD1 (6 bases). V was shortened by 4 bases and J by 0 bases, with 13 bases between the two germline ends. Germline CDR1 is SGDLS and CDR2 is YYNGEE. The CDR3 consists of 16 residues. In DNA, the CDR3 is TGTGCCAGCAGCCCTGGGACAACTGCAACTAATGAAAAACTGTTTTTT. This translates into CASSPGTTATNEKLFF.

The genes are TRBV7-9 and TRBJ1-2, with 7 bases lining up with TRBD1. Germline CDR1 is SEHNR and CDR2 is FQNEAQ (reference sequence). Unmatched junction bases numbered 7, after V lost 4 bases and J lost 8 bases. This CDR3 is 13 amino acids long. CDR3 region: CASSYDRVSGYTF. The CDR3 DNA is TGTGCCAGCAGCTACGACAGGGTGTCGGGCTACACCTTC.

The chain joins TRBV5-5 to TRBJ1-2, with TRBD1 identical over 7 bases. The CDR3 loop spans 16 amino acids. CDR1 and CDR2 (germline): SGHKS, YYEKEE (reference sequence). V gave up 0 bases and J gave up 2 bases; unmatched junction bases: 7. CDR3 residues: CASSLGLGQANYGYTF. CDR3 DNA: TGTGCCAGCAGCTTGGGCTTAGGACAGGCGAACTATGGCTACACCTTC.

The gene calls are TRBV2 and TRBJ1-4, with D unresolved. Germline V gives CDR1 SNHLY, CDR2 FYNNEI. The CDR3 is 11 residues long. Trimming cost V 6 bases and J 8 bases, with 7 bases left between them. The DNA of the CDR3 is TGTGCCAGCAGGCGGATAGAAAAACTGTTTTTT. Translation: CASRRIEKLFF.

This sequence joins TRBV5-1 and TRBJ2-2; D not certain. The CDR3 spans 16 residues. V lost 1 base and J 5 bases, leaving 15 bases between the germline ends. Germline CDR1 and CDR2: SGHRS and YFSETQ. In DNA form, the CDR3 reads TGCGCCAGCAGCTTGAATGGAGAGGTATATACCGGGGAGCTGTTTTTT. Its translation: CASSLNGEVYTGELFF.

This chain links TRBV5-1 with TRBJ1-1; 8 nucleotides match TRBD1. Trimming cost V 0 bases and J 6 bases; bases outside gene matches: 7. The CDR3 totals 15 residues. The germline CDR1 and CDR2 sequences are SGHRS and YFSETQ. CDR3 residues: CASSLVGQGFSEAFF. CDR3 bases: TGCGCCAGCAGCTTGGTAGGACAGGGTTTCTCTGAAGCTTTCTTT.

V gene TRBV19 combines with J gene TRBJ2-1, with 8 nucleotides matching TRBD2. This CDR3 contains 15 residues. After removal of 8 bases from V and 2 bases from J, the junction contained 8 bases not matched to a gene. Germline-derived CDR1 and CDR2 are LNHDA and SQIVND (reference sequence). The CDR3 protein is CASGFSGSAYNEQFF. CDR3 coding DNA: TGTGCCAGTGGGTTCAGCGGGAGTGCCTACAATGAGCAGTTCTTC.

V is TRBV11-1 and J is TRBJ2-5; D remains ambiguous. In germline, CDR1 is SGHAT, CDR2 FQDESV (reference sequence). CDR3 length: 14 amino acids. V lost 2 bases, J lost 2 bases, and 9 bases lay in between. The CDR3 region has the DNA TGTGCCAGCAGCTTAATCCCAGTTCAAGAGACCCAGTACTTC. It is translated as CASSLIPVQETQYF.

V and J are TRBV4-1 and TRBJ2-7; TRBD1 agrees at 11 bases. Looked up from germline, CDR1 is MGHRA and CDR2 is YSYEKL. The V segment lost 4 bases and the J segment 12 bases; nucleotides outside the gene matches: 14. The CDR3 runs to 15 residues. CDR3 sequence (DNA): TGCGCCAGCAGCCCAAGAAGTGGGACAGGGGGGCTCGGGTACTTC. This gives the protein CASSPRSGTGGLGYF.

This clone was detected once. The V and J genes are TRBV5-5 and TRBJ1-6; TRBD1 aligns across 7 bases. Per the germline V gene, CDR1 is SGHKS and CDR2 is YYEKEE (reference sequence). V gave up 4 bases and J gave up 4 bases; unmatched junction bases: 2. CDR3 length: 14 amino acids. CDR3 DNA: TGTGCCAGCAGCCCGACAGGGTATAATTCACCCCTCCACTTT. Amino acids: CASSPTGYNSPLHF.